A single sample is the source of the 8 T cell receptor beta chains below, sequenced in a study of long-term antiretroviral therapy in people with HIV. Version v3.0 of the immunoSEQ assay ran at survey level. Assay: immunoSEQ multiplex PCR; the TCRdb copy retains only in-frame clones and omits some. Of about 20,000 clones in the sample, about nine tenths were seen once. The sequences come from unsorted PBMCs, collected 4.4 years before starting antiretroviral therapy. All receptors come from a woman in her twenties or thirties with HIV.

This clone was recorded a few times. The gene calls are TRBV9 and TRBJ2-1; tentatively, D is TRBD2 (6 bases). CDR1 is SGDLS, CDR2 YYNGEE, per germline. The CDR3 length is 13 residues. Deletions cut 4 bases from V and 9 bases from J, with 14 bases between. As DNA, the CDR3 is TGTGCCAGCAGCCCCGGGGGTAAGGGTGAGCAGTTCTTC. Amino acids: CASSPGGKGEQFF.

This clone was counted a few times. The CDR3 nucleotides read TGCGCCAGCGGATACAGGGAAGGAAGCTACGAGCAGTACTTC. Protein sequence: CASGYREGSYEQYF. V and J are TRBV10-2 and TRBJ2-7; possible D gene TRBD1, 6 bases. Per germline, CDR1 WSHSY and CDR2 SAAADI. This CDR3 contains 14 residues. With 8 bases removed from V and 3 bases from J, the gap between germline ends came to 17 bases.

The CDR3 DNA reads as TGTGCCAGCAAAAACGGGCTAGCGGGGCCCTACGAGCAGTACTTC. Translation gives CASKNGLAGPYEQYF. J is TRBJ2-7 and V is TRBV5-6; 9 bases match TRBD2. The CDR3 covers 15 residues. CDR1 is SGHDT and CDR2 is YYEEEE in the germline V gene. The trim removed 6 bases at V and 2 bases at J, leaving 9 bases unmatched.

The V and J genes are TRBV7-2 and TRBJ2-7, with D perhaps given as TRBD1 or TRBD2 (6 bases each). Germline values: CDR1 SGHTA, CDR2 FQGNSA. Trimming left V 5 bases short and J 2 bases short, with 19 bases between. The CDR3 consists of 16 residues. CDR3 nucleotide sequence: TGTGCCAGCAGCCTCCAAGTTGGGGGGCGGACCTACGAGCAGTACTTC. It yields the protein CASSLQVGGRTYEQYF.

The rearrangement uses TRBV18 and TRBJ1-1, with D maybe TRBD1 (5 bases). The CDR3 covers 13 residues. CDR1 is KGHSH and CDR2 is LQKENI in the germline V gene. V lost 6 bases and J lost 1, with 9 bases in between. Here the CDR3 reads CASSQGQNTEAFF. The CDR3 region has the DNA TGTGCCAGCTCCCAGGGCCAGAACACTGAAGCTTTCTTT.

The chain has TRBV25-1 and TRBJ1-1; 7 positions match TRBD1. The length of the CDR3 is 13 residues. V shed 6 bases and J 4 bases; nucleotides not matched to a gene: 5. Germline lookup yields CDR1 MGHDK and CDR2 SYGVNS. The CDR3 coding sequence is TGTGCCAGCAGCGGGGACAGCTTCACTGAAGCTTTCTTT. Protein: CASSGDSFTEAFF.

The gene calls are TRBV13 and TRBJ2-4; 15 nucleotides agree with TRBD2. The germline V gene has CDR1 PRHDT and CDR2 FYEKMQ (reference sequence). The junction had 7 bases not matched to a gene; V was cut back by 4 bases and J by 0 bases. This CDR3 comprises 19 residues. CDR3 in DNA: TGTGCCAGCAGCTCTAGGACTAGCGGGGGGGCTGTAGCCAAAAACATTCAGTACTTC. Amino acids: CASSSRTSGGAVAKNIQYF. The variable domain in full, with the rest retrieved from reference TRBV13 and TRBJ2-4, is AAGVIQSPRHLIKEKRETATLKCYPIPRHDTVYWYQQGPGQDPQFLISFYEKMQSDKGSIPDRFSAQQFSDYHSELNMSSLELGDSALYFCASSSRTSGGAVAKNIQYFGAGTRLSVL.

The chain has TRBV30 and TRBJ1-6; 9 bases line up with TRBD1. This CDR3 has 16 amino acids. Germline assignment: CDR1 GTSNPN and CDR2 SVGIG (reference sequence). V was pared by 2 bases and J by 10 bases, with 12 bases of the junction left unmatched. The CDR3 reads CAWSLRGQGIGSPLHF. The CDR3 DNA follows: TGTGCCTGGAGTTTACGCGGACAGGGGATCGGGTCACCCCTCCACTTT.